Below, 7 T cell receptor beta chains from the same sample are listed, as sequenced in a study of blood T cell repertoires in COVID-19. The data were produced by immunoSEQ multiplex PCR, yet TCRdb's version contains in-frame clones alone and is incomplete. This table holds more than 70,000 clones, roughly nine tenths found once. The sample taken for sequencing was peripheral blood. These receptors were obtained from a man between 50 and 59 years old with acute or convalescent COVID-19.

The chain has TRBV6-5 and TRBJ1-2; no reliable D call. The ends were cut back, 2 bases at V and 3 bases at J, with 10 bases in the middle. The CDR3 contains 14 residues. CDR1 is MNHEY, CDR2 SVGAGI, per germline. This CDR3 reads CASSYHSSDYGYTF. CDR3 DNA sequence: TGTGCCAGCAGTTACCACTCATCTGACTATGGCTACACCTTC.

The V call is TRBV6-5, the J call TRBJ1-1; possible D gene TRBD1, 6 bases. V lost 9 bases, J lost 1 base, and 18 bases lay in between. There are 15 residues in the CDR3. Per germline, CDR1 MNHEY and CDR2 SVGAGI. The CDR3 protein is CASRLQGIGNTEAFF. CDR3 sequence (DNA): TGTGCCAGTAGACTACAGGGTATAGGGAACACTGAAGCTTTCTTT.

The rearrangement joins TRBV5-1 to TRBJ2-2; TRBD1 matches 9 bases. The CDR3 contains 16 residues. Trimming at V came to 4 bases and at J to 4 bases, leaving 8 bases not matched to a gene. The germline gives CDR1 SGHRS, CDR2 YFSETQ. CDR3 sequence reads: CASSLWGQGSTGELFF. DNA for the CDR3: TGCGCCAGCAGCCTCTGGGGACAGGGATCCACCGGGGAGCTGTTTTTT.

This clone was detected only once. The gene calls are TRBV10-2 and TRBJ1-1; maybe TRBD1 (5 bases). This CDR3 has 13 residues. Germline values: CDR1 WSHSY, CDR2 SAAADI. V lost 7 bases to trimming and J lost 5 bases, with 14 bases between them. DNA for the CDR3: TGCGCCAGCACCAGGGAGGGAAGGACTGAAGCTTTCTTT. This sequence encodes CASTREGRTEAFF.

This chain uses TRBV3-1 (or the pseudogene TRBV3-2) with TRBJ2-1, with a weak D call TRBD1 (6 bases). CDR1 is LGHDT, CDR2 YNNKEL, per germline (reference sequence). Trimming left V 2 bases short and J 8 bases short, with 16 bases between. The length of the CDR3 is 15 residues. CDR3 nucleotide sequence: TGTGCCAGCAGCCAAAGAGGCTTCAGGGGAGATGAGCAGTTCTTC. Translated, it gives CASSQRGFRGDEQFF.

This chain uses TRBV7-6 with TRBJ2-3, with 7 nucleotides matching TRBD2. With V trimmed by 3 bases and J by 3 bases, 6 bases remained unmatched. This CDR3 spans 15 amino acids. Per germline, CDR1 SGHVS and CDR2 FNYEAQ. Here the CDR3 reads CASSFSLAPTDTQYF. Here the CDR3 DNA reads TGTGCCAGCAGCTTCTCACTAGCGCCGACAGATACGCAGTATTTT.

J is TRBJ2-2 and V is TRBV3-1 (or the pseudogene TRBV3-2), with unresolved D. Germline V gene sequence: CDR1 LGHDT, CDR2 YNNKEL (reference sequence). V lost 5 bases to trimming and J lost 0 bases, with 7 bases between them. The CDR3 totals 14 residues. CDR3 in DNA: TGTGCCAGCAGCGCAACTACGAACACCGGGGAGCTGTTTTTT. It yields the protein CASSATTNTGELFF.